The clone carrying this T cell receptor (beta chain) was seen only a few times. Antigen: not known. These data originate in a study of T cell responses to AZD1222 COVID-19 vaccine. Findings of the study overall: Repertoires were collected only later (after the peak T cell response had occurred).

The CDR3 loop spans 19 amino acids. V lost 2 bases and J lost 2, with 23 bases in between. Germline loops: CDR1 SGHRS, CDR2 YFSETQ. TCRdb's table, derived via immunoSEQ multiplex PCR, lists solely in-frame clones and lacks some. In the table there are fewer than 150,000 clones, approximately 80% of which are singletons. The sample here was peripheral blood, taken on day 0 of AZD1222 vaccination. The sequence came from an adult in good health. The V and J genes are TRBV5-1 and TRBJ1-3; D might be TRBD1 (6 bases). Written as DNA, the CDR3 is TGCGCCAGCAGCTTTGCTGAGCCCCCCTCCGGGACAACTGGAAACACCATATATTTT. The encoded protein is CASSFAEPPSGTTGNTIYF.